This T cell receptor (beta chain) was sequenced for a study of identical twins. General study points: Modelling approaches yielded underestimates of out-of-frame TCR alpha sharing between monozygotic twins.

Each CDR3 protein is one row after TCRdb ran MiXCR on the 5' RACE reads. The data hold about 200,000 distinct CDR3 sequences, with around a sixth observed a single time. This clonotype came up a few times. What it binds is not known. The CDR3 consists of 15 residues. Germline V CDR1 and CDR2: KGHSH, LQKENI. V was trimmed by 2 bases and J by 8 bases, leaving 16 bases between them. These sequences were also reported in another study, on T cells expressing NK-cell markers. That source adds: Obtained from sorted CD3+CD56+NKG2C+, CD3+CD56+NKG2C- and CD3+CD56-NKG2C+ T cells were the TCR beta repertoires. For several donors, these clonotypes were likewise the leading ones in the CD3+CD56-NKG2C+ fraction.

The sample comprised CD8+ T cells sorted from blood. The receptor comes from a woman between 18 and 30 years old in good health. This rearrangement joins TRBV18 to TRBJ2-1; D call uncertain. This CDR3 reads CASSPLALPNDEQFF. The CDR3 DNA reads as TGTGCCAGCTCACCATTGGCCCTCCCTAACGATGAGCAGTTCTTC.